Below are 27 T cell receptor beta chains sequenced from a single sample in a study of response to subunit inactivated influenza vaccine. Via MiXCR, TCRdb re-called the RT-PCR reads, giving one row per CDR3 protein. Of about 700,000 distinct CDR3 sequences listed, around 13% are singletons. This specimen was PBMCs from blood, taken around 15 days before vaccination. The receptors were sampled from a man aged 50-60 years who received an inactivated influenza vaccine.

There are a few counts of this clonotype. V is TRBV9 and J is TRBJ2-2; D call uncertain. Trimming stripped 0 bases from V and 4 bases from J, with 7 bases between. Germline V gene sequence: CDR1 SGDLS, CDR2 YYNGEE. The CDR3 runs 14 residues. As DNA, the CDR3 is TGTGCCAGCAGCGTAGAGCAGTCCACCGGGGAGCTGTTTTTT. As protein: CASSVEQSTGELFF.

The count of this clonotype is one. The rearrangement links TRBV6-5 to TRBJ2-1; tentative D call: TRBD1 (6 bases). V was trimmed by 4 bases and J by 7 bases, leaving 20 bases between them. Germline V gene data show CDR1 as MNHEY and CDR2 as SVGAGI. The CDR3 extends over 16 amino acids. The CDR3 region has the DNA TGTGCCAGCAGTTCGGGTGGGGGCCACACCCGGAATGAGCAGTTCTTC. It codes for CASSSGGGHTRNEQFF.

This clonotype was observed a few times. The V call is TRBV6-2 or TRBV6-3, the J call TRBJ2-3; 7 bases match TRBD2. CDR3 length: 15 amino acids. Germline-derived CDR1 and CDR2 are MNHEY and SVGEGT. V was pared by 6 bases and J by 0 bases, with 6 bases of the junction left unmatched. CDR3 DNA: TGTGCCAGCAGGGCCCTAGCGGCCAGCACAGATACGCAGTATTTT. This codes for CASRALAASTDTQYF.

At least ten counts were recorded for this clonotype. The chain combines TRBV24-1 with TRBJ2-1; possible D gene TRBD2, 7 bases. V lost 2 bases to trimming and J lost 4 bases, with 23 bases between them. The V gene's germline CDR1 is KGHDR and CDR2 SFDVKD. This CDR3 comprises 19 residues. The CDR3 reads CATSDSAVPMSGTYNEQFF. CDR3 DNA sequence: TGTGCCACCAGTGATTCGGCGGTCCCTATGAGCGGGACATACAATGAGCAGTTCTTC.

This clonotype was detected ten times or more. The chain carries TRBV5-1 and TRBJ2-5; D might be TRBD1 (5 bases). The germline CDR1 and CDR2 sequences are SGHRS and YFSETQ. This CDR3 spans 14 amino acids. Between the trimmed V and J ends, which lost 0 bases and 0 bases, there was a span of 6 bases. In nucleotides, the CDR3 is TGCGCCAGCAGCTTGGACAGGAACCAAGAGACCCAGTACTTC. Translated: CASSLDRNQETQYF.

V usage is TRBV5-1 and J usage is TRBJ2-1; D is unresolved. CDR3 length equals 12 residues. V was cut by 1 base and J by 9 bases, with 8 bases left in between. The germline gives CDR1 SGHRS, CDR2 YFSETQ. The CDR3: CASSLRAVEQFF. The CDR3 nucleotides are TGCGCCAGCAGCTTGAGAGCAGTTGAGCAGTTCTTC.

This clonotype turned up a few times. The rearrangement links TRBV7-2 to TRBJ2-2; D remains unclear. The CDR3 totals 16 residues. Germline CDR1 is SGHTA and CDR2 is FQGNSA. Trimming took 5 bases from V and 13 from J, leaving 26 bases between them. The CDR3 nucleotides read TGTGCCAGCAGCCCTCCTACCATATTAACCCGGGTCGGGCTGTTTTTT. Translated: CASSPPTILTRVGLFF.

This clonotype was observed a handful of times. This chain connects TRBV18 to TRBJ1-4, with 7 bases identical to TRBD1. CDR3 length: 15 amino acids. With V trimmed by 6 bases and J by 6 bases, 10 bases remained unmatched. Germline CDR1 KGHSH, CDR2 LQKENI. CDR3: CASSPPGTVYEKLFF. The DNA of the CDR3 is TGTGCCAGCTCGCCCCCGGGGACAGTTTATGAAAAACTGTTTTTT.

This clonotype was counted a few times. This sequence joins TRBV12-3 or TRBV12-4 and TRBJ1-4; no clear D. V lost 3 bases to trimming and J lost 0 bases, with 14 bases between them. The CDR3 runs 17 residues. CDR3 in DNA: TGTGCCAGCAGTTTCGGGTTCTCCCCGGCAACTAATGAAAAACTGTTTTTT. Translation: CASSFGFSPATNEKLFF.

This clonotype was found many times. CDR3 amino acids: CSVDPTSRGNTQYF. In DNA, the CDR3 is TGCAGCGTGGACCCGACTAGCAGGGGAAATACGCAGTATTTT. The chain employs TRBV29-1 and TRBJ2-3, with D perhaps matching TRBD2 (7 bases). The CDR3 runs 14 residues. Trimming removed 6 bases from V and 7 bases from J, with 20 bases in between. Germline V gene sequence: CDR1 SQVTM, CDR2 ANQGSEA.

V gene TRBV29-1 combines with J gene TRBJ2-1; TRBD1 might be the D (5 bases). Germline loops: CDR1 SQVTM, CDR2 ANQGSEA. V was cut by 1 base and J by 5 bases, with 21 bases left in between. The CDR3 consists of 17 residues. The CDR3 nucleotides read TGCAGCGTTGAAGGGTTGATAGACAGAAAGACTGACAATGAGCAGTTCTTC. The encoded protein is CSVEGLIDRKTDNEQFF.

J is TRBJ2-1 and V is TRBV24-1; either TRBD1 or TRBD2 may fit D (5 bases each). Germline V CDR1 and CDR2: KGHDR, SFDVKD. Trimming took off 6 bases at V and 9 bases at J, with 14 bases between the two ends. There are 13 residues in the CDR3. DNA of the CDR3: TGTGCCACCAGTCGCCAGGTTGGGGGTGAGCAGTTCTTC. As protein: CATSRQVGGEQFF.

In its sample, this clonotype was seen a few times. The V call is TRBV5-1, the J call TRBJ1-2; D possibly corresponds to TRBD1 (6 bases). V lost 3 bases to trimming and J lost 7 bases, with 10 bases between them. Germline-derived CDR1 and CDR2 are SGHRS and YFSETQ. The length of the CDR3 is 12 residues. The DNA of the CDR3 is TGCGCCAGCAGCTGGGACACTGGTGGCTACACCTTC. Translation: CASSWDTGGYTF. The variable domain in full, with the rest retrieved from reference TRBV5-1 and TRBJ1-2, is KAGVTQTPRYLIKTRGQQVTLSCSPISGHRSVSWYQQTPGQGLQFLFEYFSETQRNKGNFPGRFSGRQFSNSRSEMNVSTLELGDSALYLCASSWDTGGYTFGSGTRLTVV.

This clonotype was recorded a few times. The rearrangement links TRBV3-1 to TRBJ2-3; 9 nucleotides agree with TRBD2. This CDR3 spans 16 amino acids. Germline-derived CDR1 and CDR2 are LGHDT and YNNKEL (reference sequence). V trimming: 1 base; J trimming: 3 bases; junction bases outside the gene matches: 5. CDR3 in DNA: TGTGCCAGCAGCCAAGGAGCGGGGGGCGGAACAGATACGCAGTATTTT. Its translation is CASSQGAGGGTDTQYF.

This clonotype has a handful of counts. J is TRBJ1-6 and V is TRBV6-1; D is unclear. The V end lost 3 bases, the J end lost 14 bases, and 14 bases lay between the germline ends. The CDR3 is 13 amino acids. The germline CDR1 and CDR2 sequences are MNHNS and SASEGT. CDR3 amino acids: CASSDPLALALHF. The CDR3 coding sequence is TGTGCCAGCAGTGACCCGCTGGCCCTCGCCCTCCACTTT.

This clonotype was observed a handful of times. The rearrangement uses TRBV9 and TRBJ2-1; possible D gene TRBD2, 6 bases. Deletions cut 3 bases from V and 2 bases from J, with 15 bases between. Germline V gives CDR1 SGDLS, CDR2 YYNGEE. CDR3 length: 16 amino acids. The CDR3 nucleotides read TGTGCCAGCAGCGGGAGAGAGCGGGCCCCCTACAATGAGCAGTTCTTC. It yields the protein CASSGRERAPYNEQFF.

This clonotype has just a few counts. The chain combines TRBV4-1 with TRBJ1-4; D remains unclear. This CDR3 comprises 13 residues. V was clipped by 1 base and J by 8 bases, with 8 bases between them. Germline V gene lookup returns CDR1 MGHRA and CDR2 YSYEKL. The CDR3 nucleotides read TGCGCCAGCAGCCAAGTCGTTACGGAAAAACTGTTTTTT. This translates into CASSQVVTEKLFF.

The sample holds a few counts of this clonotype. The chain employs TRBV20-1 and TRBJ2-3, with 9 bases matching TRBD1. CDR1 is DFQATT, CDR2 SNEGSKA, per germline (reference sequence). V lost 3 bases, J lost 0 bases, and 7 bases stayed unmatched. This CDR3 comprises 16 residues. The CDR3 nucleotides are TGCAGTGCTAGCCCGAGGACAGGGGCTAGCACAGATACGCAGTATTTT. This sequence encodes CSASPRTGASTDTQYF.

This clonotype has only a few counts. V gene TRBV15 combines with J gene TRBJ2-5; D may be TRBD2 (6 bases). Trimming took 0 bases from V and 5 from J, leaving 10 bases between them. This CDR3 region has 14 residues. Germline V CDR1 and CDR2: LNHNV, YYDKDF (reference sequence). The CDR3 is CATSRELARETQYF. DNA of the CDR3: TGTGCCACCAGCAGAGAACTAGCCAGGGAGACCCAGTACTTC.

Only a few counts were recorded for this clonotype. The chain has TRBV7-9 and TRBJ2-5; 12 nucleotides align to TRBD2. The CDR3 runs 17 residues. The germline V gene encodes CDR1 SEHNR and CDR2 FQNEAQ (reference sequence). V lost 6 bases, J lost 4 bases, and 12 bases stayed unmatched. This chain's CDR3 is CASSRMVLAGGPETQYF. In DNA, the CDR3 is TGTGCCAGCAGTCGGATGGTGCTAGCGGGGGGGCCAGAGACCCAGTACTTC.

A few counts support this clonotype. The chain's CDR3 is CASSPSRINEKLFF. Here the CDR3 DNA reads TGCGCCAGCAGCCCTAGCAGGATTAATGAAAAACTGTTTTTT. This chain links TRBV4-3 with TRBJ1-4; no clear D. Germline lookup yields CDR1 LGHNA and CDR2 YSLEER. The CDR3 has 14 amino acids. V was cut by 4 bases and J by 4 bases, with 10 bases left in between.

This clonotype was observed many times. J is TRBJ2-7 and V is TRBV7-2; D is perhaps TRBD1 (6 bases). V was trimmed by 2 bases and J by 10 bases, leaving 15 bases between them. There are 13 residues in the CDR3. CDR1 and CDR2 from the germline V gene are SGHTA and FQGNSA. The CDR3 is CASSLTGTQDQYF. For the CDR3, the DNA is TGTGCCAGCAGCTTAACAGGGACCCAAGATCAGTACTTC.

This clonotype was detected ten times or more. The chain links TRBV7-2 to TRBJ2-7; 7 nucleotides match TRBD2. The CDR3 sequence is 14 residues long. With V trimmed by 1 base and J by 3 bases, 3 bases remained unmatched. Germline lookup yields CDR1 SGHTA and CDR2 FQGNSA. The CDR3 spells CASSLGLADYEQYF. The CDR3 DNA reads TGTGCCAGCAGCTTAGGTCTAGCGGACTACGAGCAGTACTTC.

For this clonotype: One end of the junction varies from germline; a read error may be responsible. The J gene is TRBJ2-7, the V gene TRBV28; TRBD1 matches 8 bases. The CDR3 loop spans 15 amino acids. Germline V lookup: CDR1 MDHEN, CDR2 SYDVKM. CDR3 sequence: CASSLSTGGSYQQYF. The CDR3 DNA is TGTGCCAGCAGTTTAAGTACAGGGGGAAGCTACCAGCAGTACTTC.

Here the CDR3 DNA reads TGCAGTGCCAAGGGACTAGCGGGAGAGGGGGCCGGGGAGCTGTTTTTT. It is translated as CSAKGLAGEGAGELFF. The V call is TRBV20-1, the J call TRBJ2-2; 14 nucleotides match TRBD2. The trim removed 6 bases at V and 6 bases at J, leaving 9 bases unmatched. Per the germline V gene, CDR1 is DFQATT and CDR2 is SNEGSKA (reference sequence). This CDR3 is built from 16 residues.

The chain employs TRBV12-3 or TRBV12-4 and TRBJ2-5, with TRBD2 identical over 7 bases. The CDR3 spans 13 residues. V trimming: 5 bases; J trimming: 6 bases; junction bases outside the gene matches: 6. CDR3 amino acids: CASSPGGGQTQYF. CDR3 nucleotide sequence: TGTGCCAGCAGTCCTGGGGGGGGTCAGACCCAGTACTTC.

The gene calls are TRBV12-3 or TRBV12-4 and TRBJ1-1; D might be TRBD1 (5 bases). V was cut by 6 bases and J by 0 bases, with 20 bases left in between. The CDR3 sequence is 17 residues long. The CDR3 is CASSPGDGGFMNTEAFF. The CDR3 region has the DNA TGTGCCAGCAGCCCCGGGGACGGCGGCTTCATGAACACTGAAGCTTTCTTT.